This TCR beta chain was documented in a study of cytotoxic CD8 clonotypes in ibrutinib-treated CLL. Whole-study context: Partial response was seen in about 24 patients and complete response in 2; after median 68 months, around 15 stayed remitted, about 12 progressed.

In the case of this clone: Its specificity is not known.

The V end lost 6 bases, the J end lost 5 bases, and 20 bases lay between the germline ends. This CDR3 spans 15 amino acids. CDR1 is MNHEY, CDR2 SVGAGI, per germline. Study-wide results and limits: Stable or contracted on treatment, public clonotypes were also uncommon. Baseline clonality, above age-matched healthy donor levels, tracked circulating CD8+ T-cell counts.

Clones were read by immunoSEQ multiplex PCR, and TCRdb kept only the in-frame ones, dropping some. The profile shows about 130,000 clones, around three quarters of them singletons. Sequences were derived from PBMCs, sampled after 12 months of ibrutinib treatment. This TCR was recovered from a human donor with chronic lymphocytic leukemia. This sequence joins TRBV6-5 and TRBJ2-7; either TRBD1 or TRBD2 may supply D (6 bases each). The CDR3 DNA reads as TGTGCCAGCAGGGTTTCCTGGGTTGGGGGGCACGAGCAGTACTTC. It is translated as CASRVSWVGGHEQYF.